Each of the 26 T cell receptor beta chains below was sequenced from the same sample in a study of Ad26.COV2.S vaccination and SARS-CoV-2 variants. Treatment: approximately 18 received Ad26.COV2.S at low or high dose, single or two shots; roughly 5 received placebo; per-sample allocation not given. Material that was analyzed had been drawn on day 63 after the first vaccine or placebo injection. Only in-frame clones appear in the TCRdb table, and some are missing; sequencing was by immunoSEQ multiplex PCR. The sample yields about 350,000 clones, around nine tenths seen once. The source was peripheral blood, collected in a trial of Ad26.COV2.S vaccine versus placebo. Receptors were obtained from a person between 18 and 60 years old who received the Ad26.COV2.S COVID-19 vaccine or a placebo.

This sequence joins TRBV28 and TRBJ2-1; the D is unclear. Germline values: CDR1 MDHEN, CDR2 SYDVKM. The CDR3 sequence is 11 residues long. V was clipped by 7 bases and J by 8 bases, with 9 bases between them. CDR3 amino acids: CASTLGYEQFF. The CDR3 coding sequence is TGTGCCAGCACCCTAGGGTATGAGCAGTTCTTC.

The sample holds one count of this clone. The DNA for the CDR3 is TGTGCCAGCAGTGAAGCGCTTAGGGTCCTCTCTGGAAACACCATATATTTT. Protein product: CASSEALRVLSGNTIYF. The V and J genes are TRBV2 and TRBJ1-3; D remains ambiguous. Germline V CDR1 and CDR2: SNHLY, FYNNEI. The CDR3 is made up of 17 amino acids. V was pared by 0 bases and J by 0 bases, with 12 bases between.

The V and J genes are TRBV7-9 and TRBJ2-7; possible D gene TRBD1, 5 bases. The CDR3 spans 14 residues. Per the germline V gene, CDR1 is SEHNR and CDR2 is FQNEAQ (reference sequence). Trimming left V 2 bases short and J 6 bases short, with 14 bases between. CDR3 residues: CASSLPTQGGEQYF. In DNA form, the CDR3 reads TGTGCCAGCAGCTTACCAACTCAGGGTGGCGAGCAGTACTTC.

This sequence joins TRBV5-1 and TRBJ2-5; TRBD1 agrees at 9 bases. The CDR3 is 18 amino acids. Germline assignment: CDR1 SGHRS and CDR2 YFSETQ. The V and J ends lost 4 bases and 1 base, in that order; junction bases with no gene match: 14. The DNA of the CDR3 is TGCGCCAGCAGCGTGACAGGGGGAAGCGGGGCCCGCCAAGAGACCCAGTACTTC. This sequence encodes CASSVTGGSGARQETQYF.

The chain carries TRBV19 and TRBJ2-2; the D gene is possibly TRBD2 (6 bases). Germline V CDR1 and CDR2: LNHDA, SQIVND (reference sequence). The CDR3 spans 15 residues. Trimming removed 5 bases at V and 2 bases at J, with 12 bases between. This CDR3 reads CASSSWGGNTGELFF. The CDR3 DNA reads TGTGCCAGTAGTTCGTGGGGAGGTAACACCGGGGAGCTGTTTTTT.

On this clone itself: Its ends do not fully match the called genes, so a read error is possible. The rearrangement links TRBV5-1 to TRBJ2-7; perhaps TRBD2 as D (7 bases). Germline V gives CDR1 SGHRS, CDR2 YFSETQ. The CDR3 totals 12 residues. CDR3: CASSPGGQNGFF. The CDR3 bases are TGCGCCAGCAGCCCGGGAGGACAGAACGGCTTTTTC.

The chain combines TRBV4-3 with TRBJ2-3, with 7 bases matching TRBD1. V dropped 4 bases and J dropped 0; count of bases not matched to a gene: 10. The CDR3 contains 17 residues. Per germline, CDR1 LGHNA and CDR2 YSLEER. CDR3 nucleotide sequence: TGCGCCAGCAGCCTCAGGGACAGCTCTACTAGCACAGATACGCAGTATTTT. It codes for CASSLRDSSTSTDTQYF.

This rearrangement joins TRBV28 to TRBJ1-2, with D uncertain. The V gene lost 1 base and the J gene lost 4 bases, with 13 bases spanning the gap. Germline assignment: CDR1 MDHEN and CDR2 SYDVKM. There are 15 residues in the CDR3. CDR3 amino acids: CASSLSPVTTYGYTF. The CDR3 region has the DNA TGTGCCAGCAGTTTATCCCCAGTTACTACCTATGGCTACACCTTC.

The chain has TRBV4-3 and TRBJ2-1; D is ambiguous. This CDR3 spans 14 amino acids. CDR1 is LGHNA, CDR2 YSLEER, per germline. Trimming shortened V by 0 bases and J by 6 bases, and 9 bases separated the two germline ends. The CDR3 region has the DNA TGCGCCAGCAGCCAAGATCCCGGTGGCAATGAGCAGTTCTTC. Residues: CASSQDPGGNEQFF.

This rearrangement joins TRBV7-8 to TRBJ1-2; 8 bases match TRBD1. The ends lost 5 bases at V and 3 bases at J; junction bases unmatched: 11. The V gene's germline CDR1 is SGHVS and CDR2 FQNEAQ. The CDR3 contains 16 residues. For the CDR3, the DNA is TGTGCCAGCAGCCGTACTACAGGGGGTCGGGACTATGGCTACACCTTC. Amino acids: CASSRTTGGRDYGYTF.

The chain carries TRBV12-3 or TRBV12-4 and TRBJ1-1; no definite D call. The CDR3 has 12 residues. The ends were cut back, 7 bases at V and 7 bases at J, with 13 bases in the middle. CDR3 sequence reads: CASNPLEGEAFF. The CDR3 nucleotides are TGTGCCAGCAACCCCCTGGAGGGTGAAGCTTTCTTT.

V gene TRBV4-3 combines with J gene TRBJ2-7; 8 nucleotides align to TRBD1. Trimming at V came to 0 bases and at J to 1 base, leaving 2 bases not matched to a gene. Germline values: CDR1 LGHNA, CDR2 YSLEER. The CDR3 length is 15 residues. CDR3 in amino acids: CASSQEWTGSYEQYF. The CDR3 DNA reads TGCGCCAGCAGCCAAGAATGGACAGGGTCCTACGAGCAGTACTTC.

The rearrangement links TRBV6-1 to TRBJ1-5; 9 bases fit TRBD1. V lost 3 bases to trimming and J lost 3 bases; unmatched junction nucleotides: 9. This CDR3 contains 17 residues. Germline V gene sequence: CDR1 MNHNS, CDR2 SASEGT. Here the CDR3 reads CASSDTGQGHLNQPQHF. CDR3 DNA sequence: TGTGCCAGCAGTGACACGGGACAGGGTCACCTCAATCAGCCCCAGCATTTT.

The chain combines TRBV7-2 with TRBJ1-1; 8 nucleotides match TRBD1. V shed 2 bases, J shed 2 bases, and the junction held 10 bases outside the gene matches. This CDR3 contains 17 residues. Germline values: CDR1 SGHTA, CDR2 FQGNSA. CDR3 nucleotide sequence: TGTGCCAGCAGCTTAATCTCCGGGGGACAGGTCAACACTGAAGCTTTCTTT. Translating gives CASSLISGGQVNTEAFF. Complete variable domain (other parts from reference TRBV7-2 and TRBJ1-1): GAGVSQSPSNKVTEKGKDVELRCDPISGHTALYWYRQSLGQGLEFLIYFQGNSAPDKSGLPSDRFSAERTGGSVSTLTIQRTQQEDSAVYLCASSLISGGQVNTEAFFGQGTRLTVV.

This rearrangement joins TRBV7-2 to TRBJ2-2; the D gene could be TRBD1 or TRBD2 (6 bases each). The CDR3 is made up of 17 amino acids. The germline V gene has CDR1 SGHTA and CDR2 FQGNSA. V shed 4 bases and J shed 7 bases, with 22 bases lying between them. CDR3 protein: CASSYLLGGKVIGELFF. CDR3 in DNA: TGTGCCAGCAGCTACCTTTTAGGGGGGAAGGTTATCGGGGAGCTGTTTTTT.

J is TRBJ2-2 and V is TRBV3-1 (or the pseudogene TRBV3-2); D is unresolved. Between the trimmed V and J ends, which lost 1 base and 4 bases, there was a span of 7 bases. CDR3 length equals 14 residues. Looked up from germline, CDR1 is LGHDT and CDR2 is YNNKEL (reference sequence). The CDR3 region is CASSQGSSTGELFF. CDR3 nucleotide sequence: TGTGCCAGCAGCCAAGGGTCCTCCACCGGGGAGCTGTTTTTT.

This chain links TRBV19 with TRBJ2-6, with unresolved D. Germline lookup yields CDR1 LNHDA and CDR2 SQIVND (reference sequence). Trimming took 5 bases from V and 2 from J, leaving 10 bases between them. The CDR3 sequence is 15 residues long. The CDR3 loop reads CASSYLGPGANVLTF. DNA for the CDR3: TGTGCCAGTAGTTATCTGGGTCCTGGGGCCAACGTCCTGACTTTC.

The gene calls are TRBV15 and TRBJ2-3; TRBD1 aligns across 10 bases. CDR3 length equals 16 residues. CDR1 and CDR2 from the germline V gene are LNHNV and YYDKDF (reference sequence). Trimming took 1 base from V and 4 from J; bases not matched to a gene: 5. This CDR3 reads CATSRGAGTGADTQYF. The DNA of the CDR3 is TGTGCCACCAGCAGAGGTGCAGGGACAGGGGCAGATACGCAGTATTTT.

This clone was found many times. V gene TRBV28 combines with J gene TRBJ2-1, with D possibly matching TRBD2 (5 bases). V was trimmed by 1 base and J by 9 bases, leaving 7 bases between them. Germline V gives CDR1 MDHEN, CDR2 SYDVKM. The CDR3 extends over 12 amino acids. This CDR3 is CASSLYGGEQFF. In DNA form, the CDR3 reads TGTGCCAGCAGTTTATACGGAGGTGAGCAGTTCTTC. The full variable domain, with the rest looked up from reference TRBV28 and TRBJ2-1, is DVKVTQSSRYLVKRTGEKVFLECVQDMDHENMFWYRQDPGLGLRLIYFSYDVKMKEKGDIPEGYSVSREKKERFSLILESASTNQTSMYLCASSLYGGEQFFGPGTRLTVL.

V gene TRBV5-6 combines with J gene TRBJ1-3; D gene ambiguous. The CDR3 is 12 amino acids. V lost 1 base, J lost 5 bases, and 4 bases lay in between. The germline V gene has CDR1 SGHDT and CDR2 YYEEEE. The CDR3 bases are TGTGCCAGCAGCTTGCGTAGAAACACCATATATTTT. Protein sequence: CASSLRRNTIYF.

The rearrangement links TRBV7-2 to TRBJ2-5; no clear D. The germline V and J ends were trimmed by 1 base and 6 bases, with 12 bases remaining between them. This CDR3 contains 14 residues. Germline V CDR1 and CDR2: SGHTA, FQGNSA. CDR3 sequence reads: CASSLGSRRKTQYF. Here the CDR3 DNA reads TGTGCCAGCAGCTTAGGATCCCGGAGAAAGACCCAGTACTTC.

This chain links TRBV19 with TRBJ2-6, with D uncertain. The CDR3 is 15 amino acids. The germline V gene has CDR1 LNHDA and CDR2 SQIVND (reference sequence). V dropped 7 bases and J dropped 2 bases, with 12 bases sitting between them. The CDR3 DNA reads TGTGCCAGTACCCGAGTCCCAGCTGGGGCCAACGTCCTGACTTTC. Amino acids: CASTRVPAGANVLTF.

The V call is TRBV6-6, the J call TRBJ2-4; no reliable D call. Germline loops: CDR1 MNHNY, CDR2 SVGAGI (reference sequence). CDR3 length: 15 amino acids. V was pared by 4 bases and J by 3 bases, with 13 bases between. The CDR3 loop is CASSFGKGHKNIQYF. In DNA form, the CDR3 reads TGTGCCAGCAGTTTCGGAAAGGGCCACAAAAACATTCAGTACTTC.

J is TRBJ2-1 and V is TRBV2; 9 bases are a match to TRBD2. There are 18 residues in the CDR3. CDR1 SNHLY and CDR2 FYNNEI come from the germline V gene. V lost 6 bases and J lost 9; bases outside the gene matches: 21. CDR3 loop: CASSEERTWAGGYSEQFF. Here the CDR3 DNA reads TGTGCCAGCAGCGAGGAGAGGACTTGGGCGGGAGGGTATAGTGAGCAGTTCTTC.

Here the CDR3 reads CASRDSGNRYGYTF. The CDR3, as DNA: TGTGCCAGTAGGGACAGCGGAAACCGCTATGGCTACACCTTC. The chain couples TRBV19 to TRBJ1-2, with a weak D call TRBD1 (6 bases). The CDR3 runs 14 residues. Deletions cut 6 bases from V and 4 bases from J, with 15 bases between. Germline CDR1 LNHDA, CDR2 SQIVND (reference sequence).

The rearrangement links TRBV15 to TRBJ2-5; weak D call: TRBD1 (5 bases). V was shortened by 5 bases and J by 1 base, with 14 bases between the two germline ends. CDR1 and CDR2 from the germline V gene are LNHNV and YYDKDF (reference sequence). The CDR3 extends over 15 amino acids. The chain's CDR3 is CATSQSRQGQETQYF. The CDR3, as DNA: TGTGCCACCAGCCAGAGTAGGCAGGGCCAAGAGACCCAGTACTTC.